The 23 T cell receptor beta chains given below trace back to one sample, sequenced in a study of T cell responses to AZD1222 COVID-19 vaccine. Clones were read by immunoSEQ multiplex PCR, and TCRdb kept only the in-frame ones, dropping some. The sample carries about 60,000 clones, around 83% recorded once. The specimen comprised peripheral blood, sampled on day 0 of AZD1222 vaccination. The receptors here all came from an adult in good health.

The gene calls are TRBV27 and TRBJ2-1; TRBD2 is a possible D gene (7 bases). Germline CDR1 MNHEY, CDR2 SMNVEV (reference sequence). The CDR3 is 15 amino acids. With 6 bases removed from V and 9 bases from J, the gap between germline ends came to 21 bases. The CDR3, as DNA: TGTGCCAGCAGCCCCTGGAATGGGGGGGCGGTTGAGCAGTTCTTC. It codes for CASSPWNGGAVEQFF.

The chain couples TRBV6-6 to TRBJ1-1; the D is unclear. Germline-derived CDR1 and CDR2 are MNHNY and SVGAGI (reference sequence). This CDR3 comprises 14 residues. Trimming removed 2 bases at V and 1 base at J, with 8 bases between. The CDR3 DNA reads TGTGCCAGCAGTTACGGAGCAGGGAACACTGAAGCTTTCTTT. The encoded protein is CASSYGAGNTEAFF.

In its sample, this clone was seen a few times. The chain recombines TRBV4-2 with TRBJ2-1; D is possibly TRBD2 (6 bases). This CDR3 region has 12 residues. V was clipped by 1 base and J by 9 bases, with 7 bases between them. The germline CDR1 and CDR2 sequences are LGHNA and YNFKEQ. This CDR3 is CASSQGRGEQFF. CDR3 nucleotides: TGTGCCAGCAGCCAAGGGCGGGGTGAGCAGTTCTTC.

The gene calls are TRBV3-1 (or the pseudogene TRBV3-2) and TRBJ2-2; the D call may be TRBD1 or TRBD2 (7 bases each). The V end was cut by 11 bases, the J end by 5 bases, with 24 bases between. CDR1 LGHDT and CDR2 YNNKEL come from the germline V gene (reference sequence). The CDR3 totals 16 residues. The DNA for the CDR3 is TGTGCCGCGCAACGGCGCGGGGGACAGAATACCGGGGAGCTGTTTTTT. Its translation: CAAQRRGGQNTGELFF.

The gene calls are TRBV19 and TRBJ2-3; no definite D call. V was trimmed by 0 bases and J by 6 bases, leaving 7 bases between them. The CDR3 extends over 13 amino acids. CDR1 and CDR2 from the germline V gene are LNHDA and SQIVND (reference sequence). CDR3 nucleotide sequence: TGTGCCAGTAGTATAGAAGGAAGGGATACGCAGTATTTT. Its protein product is CASSIEGRDTQYF.

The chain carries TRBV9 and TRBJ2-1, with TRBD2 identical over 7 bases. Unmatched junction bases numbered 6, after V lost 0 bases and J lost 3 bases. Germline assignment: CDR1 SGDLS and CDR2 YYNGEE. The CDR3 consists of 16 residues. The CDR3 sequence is CASSVVATSDYNEQFF. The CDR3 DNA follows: TGTGCCAGCAGCGTAGTGGCCACTAGCGACTACAATGAGCAGTTCTTC.

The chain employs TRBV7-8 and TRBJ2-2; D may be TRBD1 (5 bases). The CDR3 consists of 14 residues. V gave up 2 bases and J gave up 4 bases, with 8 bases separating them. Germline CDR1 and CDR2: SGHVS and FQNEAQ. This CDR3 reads CASSLLRGTGELFF. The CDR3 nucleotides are TGTGCCAGCAGCTTATTAAGGGGCACCGGGGAGCTGTTTTTT. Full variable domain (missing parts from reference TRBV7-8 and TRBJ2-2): GAGVSQSPRYKVAKRGQDVALRCDPISGHVSLFWYQQALGQGPEFLTYFQNEAQLDKSGLPSDRFFAERPEGSVSTLKIQRTQQEDSAVYLCASSLLRGTGELFFGEGSRLTVL.

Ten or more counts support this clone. CDR3 nucleotides: TGTGCCAGCAGTTATGGACTAGCGGGGGGATACTCCTACGAGCAGTACTTC. It yields the protein CASSYGLAGGYSYEQYF. This chain uses TRBV28 with TRBJ2-7, with TRBD2 matching 14 bases. This CDR3 has 17 residues. Germline V CDR1 and CDR2: MDHEN, SYDVKM. Trimming removed 4 bases from V and 0 bases from J; junction bases left unmatched: 5.

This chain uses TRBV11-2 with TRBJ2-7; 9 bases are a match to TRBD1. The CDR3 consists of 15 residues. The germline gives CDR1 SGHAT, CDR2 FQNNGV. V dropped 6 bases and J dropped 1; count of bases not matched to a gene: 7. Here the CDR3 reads CASSSGQGFSYEQYF. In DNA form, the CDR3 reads TGTGCCAGCAGTTCCGGACAGGGGTTTTCCTACGAGCAGTACTTC. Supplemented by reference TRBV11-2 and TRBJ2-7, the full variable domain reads EAGVAQSPRYKIIEKRQSVAFWCNPISGHATLYWYQQILGQGPKLLIQFQNNGVVDDSQLPKDRFSAERLKGVDSTLKIQPAKLEDSAVYLCASSSGQGFSYEQYFGPGTRLTVT.

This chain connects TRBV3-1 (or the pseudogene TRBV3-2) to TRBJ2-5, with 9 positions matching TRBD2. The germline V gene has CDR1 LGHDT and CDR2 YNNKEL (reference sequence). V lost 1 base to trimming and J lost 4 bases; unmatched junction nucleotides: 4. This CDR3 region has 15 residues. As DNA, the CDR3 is TGTGCCAGCAGCCAAGGATTTAGCGGGGGAGAGACCCAGTACTTC. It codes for CASSQGFSGGETQYF.

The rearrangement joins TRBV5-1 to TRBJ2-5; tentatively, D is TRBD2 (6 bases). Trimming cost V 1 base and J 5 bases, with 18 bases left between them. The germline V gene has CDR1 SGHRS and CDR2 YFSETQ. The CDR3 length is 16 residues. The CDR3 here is CASSLFGSDARETQYF. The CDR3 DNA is TGCGCCAGCAGCTTGTTCGGGAGCGACGCCCGGGAGACCCAGTACTTC.

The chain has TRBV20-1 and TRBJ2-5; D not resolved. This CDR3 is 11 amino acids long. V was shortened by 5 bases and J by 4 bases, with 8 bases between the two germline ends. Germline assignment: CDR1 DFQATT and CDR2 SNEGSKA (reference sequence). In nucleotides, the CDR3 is TGCAGTGCTGAGGTGGGAGAGACCCAGTACTTC. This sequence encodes CSAEVGETQYF.

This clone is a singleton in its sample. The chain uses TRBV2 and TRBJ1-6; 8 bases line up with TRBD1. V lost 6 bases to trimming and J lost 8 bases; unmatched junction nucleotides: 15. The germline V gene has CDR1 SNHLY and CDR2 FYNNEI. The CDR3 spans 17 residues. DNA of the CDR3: TGTGCCAGCAGCGTTACGATAGGACAGGGTGGGGATTCACCCCTCCACTTT. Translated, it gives CASSVTIGQGGDSPLHF. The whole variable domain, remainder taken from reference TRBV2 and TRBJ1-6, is EPEVTQTPSHQVTQMGQEVILRCVPISNHLYFYWYRQILGQKVEFLVSFYNNEISEKSEIFDDQFSVERPDGSNFTLKIRSTKLEDSAMYFCASSVTIGQGGDSPLHFGNGTRLTVT.

CDR3 sequence: CASRPVVGEETQYF. The CDR3 region has the DNA TGTGCCAGCAGACCAGTTGTAGGGGAAGAGACCCAGTACTTC. The V gene is TRBV28, the J gene TRBJ2-5; the D gene is possibly TRBD1 (5 bases). Germline V CDR1 and CDR2: MDHEN, SYDVKM. With 6 bases removed from V and 3 bases from J, the gap between germline ends came to 14 bases. This CDR3 is built from 14 residues.

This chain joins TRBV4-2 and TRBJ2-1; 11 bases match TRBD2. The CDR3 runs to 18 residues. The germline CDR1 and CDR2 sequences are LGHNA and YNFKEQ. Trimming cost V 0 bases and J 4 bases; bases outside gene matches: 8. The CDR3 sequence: CASSQDLPTSGRYNEQFF. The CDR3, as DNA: TGTGCCAGCAGCCAAGATCTCCCAACTAGCGGGAGATACAATGAGCAGTTCTTC.

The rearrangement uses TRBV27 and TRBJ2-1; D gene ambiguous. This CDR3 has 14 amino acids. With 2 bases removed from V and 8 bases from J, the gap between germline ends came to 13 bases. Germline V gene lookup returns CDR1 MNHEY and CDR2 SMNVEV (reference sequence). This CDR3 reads CASSLQADGDEQFF. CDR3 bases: TGTGCCAGCAGTTTACAGGCCGACGGCGATGAGCAGTTCTTC.

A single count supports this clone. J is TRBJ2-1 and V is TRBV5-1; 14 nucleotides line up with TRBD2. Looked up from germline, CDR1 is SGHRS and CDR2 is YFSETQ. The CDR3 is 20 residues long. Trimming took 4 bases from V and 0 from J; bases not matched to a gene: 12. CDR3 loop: CASSLRGLAGGYSSYNEQFF. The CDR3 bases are TGCGCCAGCAGCCTAAGAGGACTAGCGGGGGGCTATAGCTCCTACAATGAGCAGTTCTTC.

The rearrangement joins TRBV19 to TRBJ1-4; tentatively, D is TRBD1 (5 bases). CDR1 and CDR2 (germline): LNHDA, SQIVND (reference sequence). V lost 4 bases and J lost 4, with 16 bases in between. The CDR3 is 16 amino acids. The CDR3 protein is CASSSPGTPYNEKLFF. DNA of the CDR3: TGTGCCAGTAGTAGCCCCGGGACCCCGTATAATGAAAAACTGTTTTTT.

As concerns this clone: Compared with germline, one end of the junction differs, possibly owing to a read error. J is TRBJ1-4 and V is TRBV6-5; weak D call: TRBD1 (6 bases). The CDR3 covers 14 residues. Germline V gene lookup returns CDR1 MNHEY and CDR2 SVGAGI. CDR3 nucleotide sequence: TGTGCCAGCAGTTACTCGAGGGGGAGGGCCCCAGAGATTTTT. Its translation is CASSYSRGRAPEIF.

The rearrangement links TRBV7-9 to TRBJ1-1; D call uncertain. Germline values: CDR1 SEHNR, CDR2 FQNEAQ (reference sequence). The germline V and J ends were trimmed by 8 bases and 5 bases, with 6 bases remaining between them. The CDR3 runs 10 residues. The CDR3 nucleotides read TGTGCCAGCGAATTAACTGAAGCTTTCTTT. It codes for CASELTEAFF.

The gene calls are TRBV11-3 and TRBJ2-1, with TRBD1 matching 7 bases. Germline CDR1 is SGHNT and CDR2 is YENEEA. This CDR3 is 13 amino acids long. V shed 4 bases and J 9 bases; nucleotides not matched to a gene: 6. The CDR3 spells CASSSVTGSEQFF. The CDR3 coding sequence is TGTGCCAGCAGCTCCGTGACAGGGAGTGAGCAGTTCTTC.

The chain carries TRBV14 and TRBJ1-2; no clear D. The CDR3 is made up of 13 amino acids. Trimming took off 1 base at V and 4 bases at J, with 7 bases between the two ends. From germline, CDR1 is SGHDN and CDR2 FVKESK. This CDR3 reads CASSQGHGYGYTF. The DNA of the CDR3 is TGTGCCAGCAGCCAAGGACACGGCTATGGCTACACCTTC.

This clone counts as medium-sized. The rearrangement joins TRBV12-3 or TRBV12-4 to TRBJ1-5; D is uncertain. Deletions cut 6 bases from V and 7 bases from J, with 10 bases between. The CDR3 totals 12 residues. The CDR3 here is CASSPVGQPQHF. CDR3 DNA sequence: TGTGCCAGCAGCCCTGTCGGGCAGCCCCAGCATTTT.